This passage covers 21 T cell receptor beta chains from one sample sequenced in a study of OX40 agonist ivuxolimab in advanced cancers. Assay: immunoSEQ multiplex PCR; the TCRdb copy retains only in-frame clones and omits some. This sample carries about 78,000 clones, more than 70% of them seen once, and the ten largest clones take approximately 2%. The material sequenced was CD4+ or CD8+ T cells sorted from blood, taken in a trial of the OX40 agonist ivuxolimab. These receptors originate from an adult with an advanced solid tumor such as melanoma, head and neck, liver or kidney cancer.

The chain has TRBV28 and TRBJ2-7; D not certain. The V gene's germline CDR1 is MDHEN and CDR2 SYDVKM. The CDR3 is 13 amino acids. The germline V and J ends were trimmed by 3 bases and 3 bases, with 9 bases remaining between them. CDR3 bases: TGTGCCAGCAGTTTGCGCAGAGTCTACGAGCAGTACTTC. Translation: CASSLRRVYEQYF.

The V call is TRBV6-1, the J call TRBJ2-3; D remains ambiguous. The germline V gene has CDR1 MNHNS and CDR2 SASEGT. Trimming took 5 bases from V and 3 from J, leaving 15 bases between them. The CDR3 has 15 amino acids. The CDR3, as DNA: TGTGCCAGCAGTCTGAACCCGAACCCAACAGATACGCAGTATTTT. This translates into CASSLNPNPTDTQYF.

This clone occurred a few times. The V gene is TRBV27, the J gene TRBJ1-4; no firm D call. Germline-derived CDR1 and CDR2 are MNHEY and SMNVEV (reference sequence). The CDR3 is made up of 14 amino acids. Trimming took off 3 bases at V and 5 bases at J, with 10 bases between the two ends. DNA for the CDR3: TGTGCCAGCAGTTTTATTGGATTAAATGAAAAACTGTTTTTT. This codes for CASSFIGLNEKLFF.

This clone was counted once. This CDR3 reads CAIMGSSYNEQFF. The CDR3 nucleotides are TGTGCCATCATGGGAAGCTCCTACAATGAGCAGTTCTTC. V and J are TRBV10-3 and TRBJ2-1; D call uncertain. The CDR3 is 13 residues long. V dropped 7 bases and J dropped 0 bases, with 7 bases sitting between them. CDR1 is ENHRY and CDR2 is SYGVKD in the germline V gene.

The chain combines TRBV4-1 with TRBJ1-5, with a possible D match to TRBD1 (6 bases). The CDR3 length is 14 residues. Germline assignment: CDR1 MGHRA and CDR2 YSYEKL. V lost 2 bases and J 4 bases, leaving 9 bases between the germline ends. The CDR3 here is CASSQLGGNQPQHF. As DNA, the CDR3 is TGCGCCAGCAGCCAATTAGGGGGGAATCAGCCCCAGCATTTT.

V gene TRBV10-3 combines with J gene TRBJ2-5; 12 bases map to TRBD2. J was trimmed by 5 bases and V by 3 bases; bases with no gene match: 7. This CDR3 comprises 16 residues. Germline values: CDR1 ENHRY, CDR2 SYGVKD. The CDR3 protein is CAISDGLAGGPETQYF. The CDR3 DNA reads as TGTGCCATCAGTGATGGGCTAGCGGGGGGGCCGGAGACCCAGTACTTC.

The chain links TRBV9 to TRBJ2-1; 8 bases line up with TRBD2. Germline lookup yields CDR1 SGDLS and CDR2 YYNGEE. This CDR3 region has 15 residues. The V gene end was trimmed by 3 bases and the J gene end by 8 bases; junction bases not matched to a gene: 10. CDR3 region: CASSAVGTSYDEQFF. The CDR3 DNA reads TGTGCCAGCAGCGCAGTCGGGACTAGTTACGATGAGCAGTTCTTC.

This rearrangement joins TRBV4-3 to TRBJ1-2; D gene unclear. Per the germline V gene, CDR1 is LGHNA and CDR2 is YSLEER. The germline V and J ends were trimmed by 0 bases and 4 bases, with 9 bases remaining between them. The CDR3 is 14 residues long. The CDR3 reads CASSQDVTAYGYTF. Written as DNA, the CDR3 is TGCGCCAGCAGCCAAGATGTAACAGCCTATGGCTACACCTTC.

The rearrangement joins TRBV18 to TRBJ2-1; 10 positions agree with TRBD2. V dropped 7 bases and J dropped 2; count of bases not matched to a gene: 11. The length of the CDR3 is 17 residues. CDR1 and CDR2 from the germline V gene are KGHSH and LQKENI. The CDR3 region has the DNA TGTGCCAGCTTTTTAAACCCCAGCGGGAGGGCCTACAATGAGCAGTTCTTC. Amino acid sequence: CASFLNPSGRAYNEQFF.

This clone was found once. The rearrangement links TRBV30 to TRBJ2-2; D may match TRBD1 or TRBD2 (5 bases each). Deletions cut 2 bases from V and 8 bases from J, with 15 bases between. CDR1 and CDR2 (germline): GTSNPN, SVGIG (reference sequence). The CDR3 is 14 amino acids. CDR3 sequence (DNA): TGTGCCTGGAGTACCGGCAGGGACGAGGGGGAGCTGTTTTTT. Translated, it gives CAWSTGRDEGELFF.

Comment on this clone: The junction departs from the called germline gene at one end, perhaps through a read error. The chain uses TRBV4-3 and TRBJ1-1; D is possibly TRBD1 (6 bases). Looked up from germline, CDR1 is LGHNA and CDR2 is YSLEER. This CDR3 contains 15 residues. The DNA of the CDR3 is TGCGCCAGCAGCCAAGTCGGGGGGCGGGGAGCTGACGCTTTCTTT. It is translated as CASSQVGGRGADAFF.

CDR3 sequence reads: CSASPPEAFF. DNA for the CDR3: TGCAGCGCCTCACCACCTGAAGCTTTCTTT. V is TRBV29-1 and J is TRBJ1-1; D unresolved. This CDR3 has 10 amino acids. The germline V gene encodes CDR1 SQVTM and CDR2 ANQGSEA. Between the trimmed V and J ends, which lost 7 bases and 6 bases, there was a span of 9 bases.

The chain couples TRBV28 to TRBJ1-2, with D unresolved. Germline values: CDR1 MDHEN, CDR2 SYDVKM. The length of the CDR3 is 13 residues. V dropped 3 bases and J dropped 8 bases, with 13 bases sitting between them. CDR3: CASSLFGQRGYTF. The CDR3 nucleotides read TGTGCCAGCAGTTTGTTTGGGCAACGCGGCTACACCTTC.

V usage is TRBV18 and J usage is TRBJ2-5, with D perhaps matching TRBD2 (6 bases). Trimming left V 3 bases short and J 7 bases short, with 9 bases between. This CDR3 is built from 12 residues. Germline values: CDR1 KGHSH, CDR2 LQKENI. The CDR3 loop reads CASSPDGGTQYF. The CDR3 bases are TGTGCCAGCTCACCGGACGGGGGGACCCAGTACTTC.

The chain employs TRBV28 and TRBJ2-1, with unresolved D. Deletions cut 6 bases from V and 2 bases from J, with 11 bases between. The CDR3 has 14 amino acids. Germline-derived CDR1 and CDR2 are MDHEN and SYDVKM. This CDR3 reads CASRLTAPYNEQFF. Written as DNA, the CDR3 is TGTGCCAGCAGGCTTACAGCTCCCTACAATGAGCAGTTCTTC.

The chain is built from TRBV7-3 and TRBJ2-2, with D perhaps matching TRBD1 (6 bases). Germline CDR1 is SGHTA and CDR2 is FQGTGA. The CDR3 totals 15 residues. The V and J ends lost 5 bases and 2 bases respectively, with 12 bases between them. This CDR3 is CASSLGGQNTGELFF. The CDR3 DNA follows: TGTGCCAGCAGCCTAGGGGGACAAAACACCGGGGAGCTGTTTTTT.

This clone is a singleton in its sample. The chain carries TRBV18 and TRBJ2-7, with D tentatively TRBD1 (5 bases). Trimming took off 3 bases at V and 2 bases at J, with 8 bases between the two ends. Germline CDR1 KGHSH, CDR2 LQKENI. The CDR3 covers 13 residues. CDR3 in DNA: TGTGCCAGCTCACCTCAGGACACCTACGAGCAGTACTTC. The encoded protein is CASSPQDTYEQYF.

This rearrangement joins TRBV5-1 to TRBJ2-5; a possible D gene is TRBD1 (5 bases). V was clipped by 7 bases and J by 2 bases, with 12 bases between them. The CDR3 runs to 13 residues. Germline V gene lookup returns CDR1 SGHRS and CDR2 YFSETQ. Written as DNA, the CDR3 is TGCGCCAGCGGAGACAGAAAACAAGAGACCCAGTACTTC. Translated: CASGDRKQETQYF.

V and J are TRBV27 and TRBJ2-1; 9 positions agree with TRBD1. The CDR3 is made up of 16 amino acids. Germline CDR1 reads MNHEY; CDR2 reads SMNVEV (reference sequence). Trimming cost V 7 bases and J 3 bases; bases outside gene matches: 10. The CDR3 nucleotides read TGTGCCAGCAAGTTGTGGACAGGGGATGACTACAATGAGCAGTTCTTC. Encoded protein: CASKLWTGDDYNEQFF.

The V call is TRBV9, the J call TRBJ2-7, with 10 bases matching TRBD1. V lost 7 bases to trimming and J lost 4 bases; unmatched junction nucleotides: 5. CDR1 is SGDLS, CDR2 YYNGEE, per germline. The CDR3 has 13 amino acids. CDR3 sequence (DNA): TGTGCCAGCTCTCGGACAGGGGGATACGAGCAGTACTTC. It encodes CASSRTGGYEQYF.

There are a few counts of this clone. The CDR3 DNA reads as TGCAGCGTTATCCCATTTCAGGGAGTATCGAACTATGGCTACACCTTC. It yields the protein CSVIPFQGVSNYGYTF. The chain has TRBV29-1 and TRBJ1-2; TRBD1 might be the D (5 bases). The CDR3 totals 16 residues. Per the germline V gene, CDR1 is SQVTM and CDR2 is ANQGSEA. The V end lost 5 bases, the J end lost 2 bases, and 21 bases lay between the germline ends. Using reference TRBV29-1 and TRBJ1-2 for the parts outside the CDR3, the full variable domain is SAVISQKPSRDICQRGTSLTIQCQVDSQVTMMFWYRQQPGQSLTLIATANQGSEATYESGFVIDKFPISRPNLTFSTLTVSNMSPEDSSIYLCSVIPFQGVSNYGYTFGSGTRLTVV.